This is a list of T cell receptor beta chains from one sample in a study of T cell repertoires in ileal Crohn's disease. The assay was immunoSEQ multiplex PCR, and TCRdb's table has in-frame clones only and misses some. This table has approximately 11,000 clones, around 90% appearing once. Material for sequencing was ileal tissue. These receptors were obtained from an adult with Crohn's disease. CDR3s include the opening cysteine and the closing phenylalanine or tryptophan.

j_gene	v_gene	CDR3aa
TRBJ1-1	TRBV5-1	CASSTAGAPNTEAFF
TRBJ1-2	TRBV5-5	CASSPAISNYGYTF
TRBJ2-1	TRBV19	CASSIRQSVSYNEQFF
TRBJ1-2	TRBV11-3	CASSLGRTRPFYGYTF
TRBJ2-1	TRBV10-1	CASSENLAGGGEQFF
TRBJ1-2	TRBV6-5	CASSYRRGEGYTF
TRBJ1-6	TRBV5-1	CASSPAEAHSPLHF
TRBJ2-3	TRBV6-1	CASSDPRDRGTDTQYF
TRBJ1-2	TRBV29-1	CSVGGSGGYTF
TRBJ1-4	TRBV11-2	CASSLDRKGAQEKLFF
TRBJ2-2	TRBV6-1	CASSEGMDTGELFF
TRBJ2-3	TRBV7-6	CASSLGFAGQSTDTQYF
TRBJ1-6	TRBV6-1	CASSEERPGDGTVNSPLHF
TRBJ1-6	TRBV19	CASQKGELDNSPLHF
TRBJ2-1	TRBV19	CASSRSSYNEQFF
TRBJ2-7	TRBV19	CASSTTGGSYEQYF
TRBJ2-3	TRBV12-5	CASGHGTGKVADTQYF
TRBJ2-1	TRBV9	CASSVKVSSYNEQFF
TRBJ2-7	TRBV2	CASSLSSNEQYF
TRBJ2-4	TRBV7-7	CASSLSARDIQYF
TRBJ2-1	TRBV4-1	CASSLGPRGINEQFF
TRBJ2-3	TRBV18	CASSPLAGADTQYF